The entry below describes one T cell receptor beta chain. This sample was taken from a study of blood T cell repertoires in COVID-19. Study in general: From the United States, Italy and Spain came samples of acute and convalescent COVID-19. Nucleic acid was either cDNA or gDNA, and it came from T cells, B-cell-depleted T cells, or PBMCs.

The CDR3 spans 15 residues. Germline V gene sequence: CDR1 LNHDA, CDR2 SQIVND (reference sequence). Unmatched junction bases numbered 6, after V lost 6 bases and J lost 2 bases. Sequencing was performed with immunoSEQ multiplex PCR; in TCRdb, only in-frame clones are kept and a portion is missing. The table records about 82,000 clones, roughly 80% of them present only once. The clonotype comes from a man in his sixties with COVID-19, enrolled during active disease. The chain uses TRBV19 and TRBJ2-1; TRBD2 agrees at 8 bases. The specimen was peripheral blood. CDR3 amino acids: CASRDREGPYNEQFF. The CDR3 DNA is TGTGCCAGTAGAGACCGGGAGGGTCCCTACAATGAGCAGTTCTTC.